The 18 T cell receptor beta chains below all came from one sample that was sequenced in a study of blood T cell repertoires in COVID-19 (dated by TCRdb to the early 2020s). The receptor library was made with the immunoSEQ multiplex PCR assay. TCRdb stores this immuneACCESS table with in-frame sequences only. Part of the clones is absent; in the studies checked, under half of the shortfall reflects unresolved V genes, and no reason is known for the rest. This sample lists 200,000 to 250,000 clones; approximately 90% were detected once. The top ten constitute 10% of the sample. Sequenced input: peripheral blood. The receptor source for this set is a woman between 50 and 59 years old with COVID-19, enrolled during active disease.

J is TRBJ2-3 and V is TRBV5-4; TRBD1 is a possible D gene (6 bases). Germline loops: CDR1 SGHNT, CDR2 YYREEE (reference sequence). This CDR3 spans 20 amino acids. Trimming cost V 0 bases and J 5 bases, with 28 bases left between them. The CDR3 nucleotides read TGTGCCAGCAGCTTGGCCTCAGTCTTCCGGACAGCTCGCGCCAGAGATACGCAGTATTTT. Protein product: CASSLASVFRTARARDTQYF.

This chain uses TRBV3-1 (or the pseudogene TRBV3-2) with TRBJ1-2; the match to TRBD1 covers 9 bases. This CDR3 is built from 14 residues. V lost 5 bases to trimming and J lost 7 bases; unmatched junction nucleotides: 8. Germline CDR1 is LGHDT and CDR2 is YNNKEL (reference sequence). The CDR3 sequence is CASSTWTGEGGYTF. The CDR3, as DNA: TGTGCCAGCAGCACTTGGACAGGGGAGGGTGGCTACACCTTC.

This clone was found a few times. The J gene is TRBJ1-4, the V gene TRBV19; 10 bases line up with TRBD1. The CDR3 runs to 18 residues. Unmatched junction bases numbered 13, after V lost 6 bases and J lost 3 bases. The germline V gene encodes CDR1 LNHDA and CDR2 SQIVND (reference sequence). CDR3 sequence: CASRNDRGLVSANEKLFF. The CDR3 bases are TGTGCCAGTAGAAACGACAGGGGGCTCGTTAGTGCTAATGAAAAACTGTTTTTT.

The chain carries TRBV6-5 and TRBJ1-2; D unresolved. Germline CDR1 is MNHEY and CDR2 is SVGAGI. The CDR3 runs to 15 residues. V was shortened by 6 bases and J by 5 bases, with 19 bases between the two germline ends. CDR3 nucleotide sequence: TGTGCCAGCAGCCTCTCAGATCGGGGTTGGTATGGCTACACCTTC. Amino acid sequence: CASSLSDRGWYGYTF.

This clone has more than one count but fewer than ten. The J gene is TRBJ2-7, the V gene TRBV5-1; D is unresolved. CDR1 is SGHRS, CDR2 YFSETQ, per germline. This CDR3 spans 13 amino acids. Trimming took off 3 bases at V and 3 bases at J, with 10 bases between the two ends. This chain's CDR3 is CASSCGEFYEQYV. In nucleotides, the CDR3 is TGCGCCAGCAGCTGCGGTGAGTTCTACGAGCAGTACGTC.

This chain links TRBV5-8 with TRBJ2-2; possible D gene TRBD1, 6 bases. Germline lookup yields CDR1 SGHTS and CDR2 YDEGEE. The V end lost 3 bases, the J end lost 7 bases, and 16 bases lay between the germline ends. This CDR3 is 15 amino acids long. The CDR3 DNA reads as TGTGCCAGCAGCTCCTCCGGGACAATCAGCGGGGAGCTGTTTTTT. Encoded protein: CASSSSGTISGELFF.

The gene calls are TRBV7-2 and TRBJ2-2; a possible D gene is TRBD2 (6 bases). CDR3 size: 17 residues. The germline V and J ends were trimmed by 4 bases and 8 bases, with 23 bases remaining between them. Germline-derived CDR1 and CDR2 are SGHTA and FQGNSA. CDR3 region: CASSSNRDWLAGGELFF. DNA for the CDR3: TGTGCCAGCAGCTCCAACCGGGACTGGCTCGCGGGGGGGGAGCTGTTTTTT.

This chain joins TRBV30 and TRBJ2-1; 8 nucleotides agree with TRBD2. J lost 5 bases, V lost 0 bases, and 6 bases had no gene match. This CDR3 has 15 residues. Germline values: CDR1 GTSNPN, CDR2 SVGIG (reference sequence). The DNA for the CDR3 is TGTGCCTGGAGTGTAGACGGGGGGGCCAACAATGAGCAGTTCTTC. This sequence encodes CAWSVDGGANNEQFF.

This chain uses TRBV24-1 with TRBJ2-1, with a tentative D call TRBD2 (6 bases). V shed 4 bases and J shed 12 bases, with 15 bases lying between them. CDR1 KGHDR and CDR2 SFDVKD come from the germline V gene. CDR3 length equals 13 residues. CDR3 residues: CATSDSQGRRQFF. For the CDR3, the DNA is TGTGCCACCAGTGACTCCCAAGGGAGGAGGCAGTTCTTC.

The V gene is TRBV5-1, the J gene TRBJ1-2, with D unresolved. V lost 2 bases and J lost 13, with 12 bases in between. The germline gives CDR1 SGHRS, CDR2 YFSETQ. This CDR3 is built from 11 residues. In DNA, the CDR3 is TGCGCCAGCAGCTTCGGAGGGTATCTCACCTTC. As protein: CASSFGGYLTF.

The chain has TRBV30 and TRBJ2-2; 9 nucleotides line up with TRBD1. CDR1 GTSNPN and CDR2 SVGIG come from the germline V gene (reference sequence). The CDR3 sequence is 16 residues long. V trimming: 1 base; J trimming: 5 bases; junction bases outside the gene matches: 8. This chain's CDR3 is CAWSAGTGLRTGELFF. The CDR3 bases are TGTGCCTGGAGTGCTGGGACAGGGCTGAGGACCGGGGAGCTGTTTTTT.

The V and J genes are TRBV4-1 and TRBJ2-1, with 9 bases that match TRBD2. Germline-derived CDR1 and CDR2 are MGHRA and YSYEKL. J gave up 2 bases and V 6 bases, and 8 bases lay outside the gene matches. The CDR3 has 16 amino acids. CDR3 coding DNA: TGCGCCAGCAGTTCGAGCGGGGGGACTCCCTACAATGAGCAGTTCTTC. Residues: CASSSSGGTPYNEQFF.

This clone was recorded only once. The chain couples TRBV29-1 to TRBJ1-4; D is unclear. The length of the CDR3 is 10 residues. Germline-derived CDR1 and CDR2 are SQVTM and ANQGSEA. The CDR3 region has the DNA TGCTCCGCAACTAATGAAAAACTGTTTTTT. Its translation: CSATNEKLFF.

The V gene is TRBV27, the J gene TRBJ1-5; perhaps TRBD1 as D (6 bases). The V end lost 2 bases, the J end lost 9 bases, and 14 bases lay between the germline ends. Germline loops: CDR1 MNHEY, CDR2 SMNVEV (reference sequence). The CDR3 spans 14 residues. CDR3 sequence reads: CASSLNRDLTPQHF. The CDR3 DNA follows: TGTGCCAGCAGTTTAAACAGGGACCTCACGCCCCAGCATTTT.

The CDR3 nucleotides are TGTGCCAGCAGCTGGGGCATTGGGACAGGGGAACGGTCACCCCTCCACTTT. Protein product: CASSWGIGTGERSPLHF. The chain carries TRBV7-9 and TRBJ1-6, with 10 bases lining up with TRBD1. The CDR3 totals 17 residues. Germline trimming cut 4 bases from V and 10 bases from J; bases unmatched to any gene: 13. CDR1 is SEHNR and CDR2 is FQNEAQ in the germline V gene (reference sequence).

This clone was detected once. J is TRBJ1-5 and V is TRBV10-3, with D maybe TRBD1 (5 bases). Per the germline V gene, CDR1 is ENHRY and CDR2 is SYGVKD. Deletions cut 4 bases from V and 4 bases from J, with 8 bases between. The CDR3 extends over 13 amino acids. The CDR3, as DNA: TGTGCCATCAGTGGCCAGGGAAATCAGCCCCAGCATTTT. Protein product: CAISGQGNQPQHF.

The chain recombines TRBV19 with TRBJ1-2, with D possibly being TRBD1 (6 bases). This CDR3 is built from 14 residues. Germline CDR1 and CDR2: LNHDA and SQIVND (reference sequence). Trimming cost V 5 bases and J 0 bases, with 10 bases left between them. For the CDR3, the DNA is TGTGCCAGTAGTCGGACAGTCACTAACTATGGCTACACCTTC. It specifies CASSRTVTNYGYTF. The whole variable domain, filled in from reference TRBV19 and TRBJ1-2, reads DGGITQSPKYLFRKEGQNVTLSCEQNLNHDAMYWYRQDPGQGLRLIYYSQIVNDFQKGDIAEGYSVSREKKESFPLTVTSAQKNPTAFYLCASSRTVTNYGYTFGSGTRLTVV.

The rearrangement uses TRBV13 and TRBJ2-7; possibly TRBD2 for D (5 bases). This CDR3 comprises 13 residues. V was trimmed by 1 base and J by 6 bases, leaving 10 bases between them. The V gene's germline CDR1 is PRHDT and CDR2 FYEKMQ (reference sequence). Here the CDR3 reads CASSLAGYTEQYV. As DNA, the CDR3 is TGTGCCAGCAGCTTAGCGGGATATACCGAGCAGTACGTC.